This T cell receptor (beta chain) is drawn from a study of blood T cell repertoires in COVID-19. Background on the study: COVID-19 samples collected from the United States, Italy and Spain covered acute and convalescent phases.

The assay was immunoSEQ multiplex PCR, and TCRdb's table has in-frame clones only and misses some. The sample lists some 270,000 clones; approximately 90% were seen once. Cohort placement rested on clinical history that participants reported themselves. Germline CDR1 SGHNT, CDR2 YENEEA. CDR3 length: 16 amino acids. Trimming at V came to 7 bases and at J to 1 base, leaving 6 bases not matched to a gene. The chain is built from TRBV11-3 and TRBJ2-2; 10 positions agree with TRBD2. Sequences were obtained from PBMCs or T cells enriched from blood (not recorded which). The TCR comes from a woman aged 25 to 39 with acute COVID-19. For the CDR3, the DNA is TGTGCCAGCACGGACCGGACTAGCGGGAACACCGGGGAGCTGTTTTTT. Protein product: CASTDRTSGNTGELFF.